Below are 19 T cell receptor beta chains sequenced from a single sample in a study of blood T cell repertoires in COVID-19. The method was immunoSEQ multiplex PCR; TCRdb's version includes in-frame clones alone and lacks a portion of them. Here the sample spans around 370,000 clones, approximately 91% being singletons. The sample was peripheral blood. The receptors were sampled from a woman aged 70 to 79 with COVID-19, enrolled during active disease.

V usage is TRBV28 and J usage is TRBJ1-1; 7 nucleotides match TRBD1. Per the germline V gene, CDR1 is MDHEN and CDR2 is SYDVKM. V was pared by 5 bases and J by 3 bases, with 12 bases of the junction left unmatched. The CDR3 runs to 16 residues. The CDR3 here is CASSPWTGPGDTEAFF. The CDR3 DNA follows: TGTGCCAGCAGTCCCTGGACAGGCCCCGGGGACACTGAAGCTTTCTTT.

The chain employs TRBV9 and TRBJ1-2, with 8 bases identical to TRBD1. CDR1 is SGDLS, CDR2 YYNGEE, per germline. The J segment lost 7 bases and the V segment lost 1 base, leaving 9 bases of the junction unmatched. The CDR3 length is 15 residues. The CDR3 DNA sequence: TGTGCCAGCAGCGTATTTAGGACAGGGAGTCTTGGCTACACCTTC. Protein product: CASSVFRTGSLGYTF.

This sequence joins TRBV11-2 and TRBJ1-2; 9 nucleotides align to TRBD1. V trimming: 5 bases; J trimming: 4 bases; junction bases outside the gene matches: 8. Germline CDR1 SGHAT, CDR2 FQNNGV. The CDR3 runs 15 residues. CDR3 DNA sequence: TGTGCCAGCAGCCTCCGGGACAGGGCTCTCTATGGCTACACCTTC. This gives the protein CASSLRDRALYGYTF.

J is TRBJ1-4 and V is TRBV5-1; D unresolved. The CDR3 totals 15 residues. V was trimmed by 2 bases and J by 2 bases, leaving 10 bases between them. CDR1 and CDR2 (germline): SGHRS, YFSETQ. Here the CDR3 reads CASSFWGATNEKLFF. CDR3 DNA sequence: TGCGCCAGCAGCTTCTGGGGAGCGACTAATGAAAAACTGTTTTTT.

This sequence joins TRBV5-1 and TRBJ1-1, with D unresolved. The CDR3 totals 16 residues. The germline V gene encodes CDR1 SGHRS and CDR2 YFSETQ. The V end was cut by 1 base, the J end by 3 bases, with 16 bases between. The CDR3 sequence is CASSLFSVLGHTEAFF. CDR3 coding DNA: TGCGCCAGCAGCTTGTTCTCAGTGCTTGGGCACACTGAAGCTTTCTTT.

This chain connects TRBV7-8 to TRBJ1-4, with 7 bases lining up with TRBD1. Looked up from germline, CDR1 is SGHVS and CDR2 is FQNEAQ. V dropped 5 bases and J dropped 8; count of bases not matched to a gene: 8. The CDR3 is 14 residues long. The chain's CDR3 is CASSPTGIREKLFF. CDR3 DNA: TGTGCCAGCAGCCCGACAGGGATCAGGGAAAAACTGTTTTTT.

The rearrangement links TRBV29-1 to TRBJ2-5; 7 bases map to TRBD1. The CDR3 contains 12 residues. Germline CDR1 SQVTM, CDR2 ANQGSEA. The CDR3 spells CRPTDRAETQYF. DNA for the CDR3: TGCAGACCAACCGACAGGGCAGAGACCCAGTACTTC.

This clone was observed a few times. This chain links TRBV10-1 with TRBJ2-1, with 8 bases lining up with TRBD2. The junction had 16 bases not matched to a gene; V was cut back by 7 bases and J by 8 bases. Germline CDR1 and CDR2: WNHNN and SYGVQD (reference sequence). The CDR3 runs 16 residues. The CDR3, as DNA: TGCGCCAGCAAGGGTACCGGGAGGGAAGGGGCTGATGAGCAGTTCTTC. Protein product: CASKGTGREGADEQFF.

This chain links TRBV19 with TRBJ1-2, with D possibly matching TRBD1 (5 bases). This CDR3 comprises 14 residues. The germline CDR1 and CDR2 sequences are LNHDA and SQIVND (reference sequence). The ends were cut back, 5 bases at V and 4 bases at J, with 14 bases in the middle. The CDR3 sequence is CASSLGAPLYGYTF. The CDR3 DNA reads TGTGCCAGTAGTCTAGGGGCTCCTCTCTATGGCTACACCTTC. The whole variable domain, remainder taken from reference TRBV19 and TRBJ1-2, is DGGITQSPKYLFRKEGQNVTLSCEQNLNHDAMYWYRQDPGQGLRLIYYSQIVNDFQKGDIAEGYSVSREKKESFPLTVTSAQKNPTAFYLCASSLGAPLYGYTFGSGTRLTVV.

This clone was counted only a few times. This chain connects TRBV18 to TRBJ2-1, with a weak D call TRBD1 (5 bases). CDR1 is KGHSH and CDR2 is LQKENI in the germline V gene. The CDR3 length is 20 residues. The germline V and J ends were trimmed by 6 bases and 0 bases, with 27 bases remaining between them. CDR3 DNA: TGTGCCAGCTCCCACCTTATATCAGGGTCGGCATCGAGCTCCTACAATGAGCAGTTCTTC. As protein: CASSHLISGSASSSYNEQFF.

The V call is TRBV5-1, the J call TRBJ1-1; D not resolved. The CDR3 runs to 16 residues. Trimming cost V 7 bases and J 0 bases, with 19 bases left between them. Germline loops: CDR1 SGHRS, CDR2 YFSETQ. As DNA, the CDR3 is TGCGCCAGCCGCATTTCTCCTACTACTCTGAACACTGAAGCTTTCTTT. Translated, it gives CASRISPTTLNTEAFF.

The chain couples TRBV3-1 (or the pseudogene TRBV3-2) to TRBJ2-3, with TRBD2 identical over 8 bases. The CDR3 extends over 21 amino acids. Trimming took 0 bases from V and 0 from J; bases not matched to a gene: 17. The germline V gene has CDR1 LGHDT and CDR2 YNNKEL (reference sequence). This chain's CDR3 is CASSQDLASGLLPTSTDTQYF. The DNA for the CDR3 is TGTGCCAGCAGCCAAGACCTGGCTAGCGGGCTCCTACCTACTAGCACAGATACGCAGTATTTT.

The chain uses TRBV6-5 and TRBJ1-1; D might be TRBD1 (6 bases). Deletions cut 7 bases from V and 1 base from J, with 13 bases between. CDR3 length: 14 residues. Germline CDR1 is MNHEY and CDR2 is SVGAGI. The CDR3 region is CASTRGTGNTEAFF. The CDR3 bases are TGTGCCAGCACCAGGGGTACAGGGAACACTGAAGCTTTCTTT.

CDR3 nucleotide sequence: TGTGCCAGCAGCCCGTCTAGGGGGAAACTGGACGAGCAGTACTTC. This gives the protein CASSPSRGKLDEQYF. The J gene is TRBJ2-7, the V gene TRBV9, with a weak D call TRBD1 (6 bases). The CDR3 loop spans 15 amino acids. V was pared by 4 bases and J by 5 bases, with 19 bases between. CDR1 is SGDLS and CDR2 is YYNGEE in the germline V gene.

V gene TRBV6-5 combines with J gene TRBJ2-7; TRBD1 agrees at 10 bases. The CDR3 spans 13 residues. Germline CDR1 MNHEY, CDR2 SVGAGI. Germline trimming cut 10 bases from V and 4 bases from J; bases unmatched to any gene: 7. Here the CDR3 DNA reads TGTGCCATAACTAGACAGGGGGCTTACGAGCAGTACTTC. Amino acid sequence: CAITRQGAYEQYF.

Of note for this clone: The sample carries other DNA sequences with the same CDR3. This chain joins TRBV11-2 and TRBJ1-1, with D hard to call. The CDR3 spans 13 residues. Trimming left V 2 bases short and J 1 base short, with 5 bases between. The germline gives CDR1 SGHAT, CDR2 FQNNGV. CDR3 sequence: CASSLRENTEAFF. The CDR3, as DNA: TGTGCCAGCAGCTTACGAGAGAACACTGAAGCTTTCTTT.

This chain uses TRBV28 with TRBJ1-6; D unresolved. Germline-derived CDR1 and CDR2 are MDHEN and SYDVKM. The CDR3 contains 13 residues. Trimming cost V 5 bases and J 8 bases, with 10 bases left between them. The CDR3 nucleotides read TGTGCCAGCAGTACAGAAGAGTATTCACCCCTCCACTTT. The encoded protein is CASSTEEYSPLHF.

The chain links TRBV6-5 to TRBJ2-7; possibly TRBD1 for D (5 bases). The V gene's germline CDR1 is MNHEY and CDR2 SVGAGI. The CDR3 length is 15 residues. Trimming took 4 bases from V and 2 from J, leaving 15 bases between them. This CDR3 reads CASSLGIQAPYEQYF. As DNA, the CDR3 is TGTGCCAGCAGTTTGGGAATACAGGCCCCCTACGAGCAGTACTTC.

This clone was observed a handful of times. V gene TRBV28 combines with J gene TRBJ2-1; 8 positions match TRBD1. The CDR3 is made up of 16 amino acids. Trimming removed 5 bases from V and 8 bases from J; junction bases left unmatched: 14. The V gene's germline CDR1 is MDHEN and CDR2 SYDVKM. The CDR3 protein is CASSPDLDRGLDEQFF. The DNA for the CDR3 is TGTGCCAGCAGTCCCGACCTAGACAGGGGATTAGATGAGCAGTTCTTC.